Each of the 28 T cell receptor beta chains below was sequenced from the same sample in a study of T cells in Graves' hyperthyroidism and ophthalmopathy. Regions amplified from RNA transcripts were the TCR beta CDR3 regions. Primed by the HTBI set, a first-round RT-PCR was run on the TCR CDR3. From the multiplex PCR reads, TCRdb called clonotypes with MiXCR, one entry per CDR3 protein. The table has some 500,000 distinct CDR3 sequences, around a quarter seen once. The sample was blood. The receptors here all came from a woman younger than 45 with Graves' ophthalmopathy.

In this sample, this clonotype turned up many times. This chain joins TRBV11-2 and TRBJ1-2; 7 bases are shared with TRBD1. J was trimmed by 8 bases and V by 4 bases; bases with no gene match: 13. CDR1 and CDR2 (germline): SGHAT, FQNNGV. The CDR3 covers 15 residues. CDR3 bases: TGTGCCAGCAGCTCCGCGGGCGGCAGGGGGGGAGGCTACACCTTC. It encodes CASSSAGGRGGGYTF.

At least ten counts were recorded for this clonotype. V gene TRBV6-1 combines with J gene TRBJ2-7; D may be TRBD1 or TRBD2 (5 bases each). V lost 6 bases and J 3 bases, leaving 15 bases between the germline ends. CDR1 and CDR2 (germline): MNHNS, SASEGT. The CDR3 extends over 14 amino acids. CDR3 amino acids: CASRPWGSRYEQYF. CDR3 bases: TGTGCCAGCAGGCCTTGGGGGTCCCGCTACGAGCAGTACTTC.

Only a few counts were recorded for this clonotype. V and J are TRBV30 and TRBJ2-5; no firm D call. Trimming pared 0 bases from V and 3 bases from J, leaving 8 bases between. The germline gives CDR1 GTSNPN, CDR2 SVGIG (reference sequence). The CDR3 length is 13 residues. The CDR3 loop is CAWSVYTKETQYF. The CDR3 DNA reads TGTGCCTGGAGTGTGTACACCAAAGAGACCCAGTACTTC. The full variable domain, with the rest looked up from reference TRBV30 and TRBJ2-5, is SQTIHQWPATLVQPVGSPLSLECTVEGTSNPNLYWYRQAAGRGLQLLFYSVGIGQISSEVPQNLSASRPQDRQFILSSKKLLLSDSGFYLCAWSVYTKETQYFGPGTRLLVL.

This clonotype was observed at least ten times. This chain connects TRBV29-1 to TRBJ2-7; D gene ambiguous. This CDR3 spans 11 amino acids. From germline, CDR1 is SQVTM and CDR2 ANQGSEA. Trimming took 7 bases from V and 3 from J, leaving 10 bases between them. The CDR3 reads CSATAYYEQYF. In DNA form, the CDR3 reads TGCAGCGCCACGGCCTACTACGAGCAGTACTTC.

The chain links TRBV20-1 to TRBJ2-7, with 11 bases identical to TRBD2. CDR3 size: 17 residues. V gave up 6 bases and J gave up 3 bases; unmatched junction bases: 16. Germline values: CDR1 DFQATT, CDR2 SNEGSKA (reference sequence). This CDR3 is CSALRASGGKTIYEQYF. The CDR3 nucleotides read TGCAGTGCATTGCGGGCTAGCGGGGGGAAAACGATCTACGAGCAGTACTTC.

This clonotype was seen many times. The chain joins TRBV12-3 or TRBV12-4 to TRBJ1-1; no clear D. Trimming stripped 2 bases from V and 2 bases from J, with 9 bases between. The CDR3 length is 14 residues. In nucleotides, the CDR3 is TGTGCCAGCAGTTTATTTGCGACCAACACTGAAGCTTTCTTT. Protein: CASSLFATNTEAFF.

This clonotype showed up many times. The gene calls are TRBV20-1 and TRBJ2-5, with 14 bases lining up with TRBD2. The CDR3 extends over 16 amino acids. The junction had 13 bases not matched to a gene; V was cut back by 3 bases and J by 10 bases. Germline assignment: CDR1 DFQATT and CDR2 SNEGSKA (reference sequence). The CDR3 protein is CSASAPPGLAGEGQYF. CDR3 nucleotide sequence: TGCAGTGCTAGTGCACCGCCGGGACTAGCGGGGGAGGGCCAGTACTTC.

This clonotype was recorded at least ten times. The chain uses TRBV7-2 and TRBJ1-2, with D hard to call. The length of the CDR3 is 14 residues. Deletions cut 0 bases from V and 3 bases from J, with 8 bases between. Germline assignment: CDR1 SGHTA and CDR2 FQGNSA. CDR3 region: CASSLARVDYGYTF. In DNA, the CDR3 is TGTGCCAGCAGCTTAGCTAGGGTAGACTATGGCTACACCTTC.

This chain connects TRBV20-1 to TRBJ2-5, with D possibly matching TRBD2 (7 bases). This CDR3 has 14 amino acids. CDR1 and CDR2 (germline): DFQATT, SNEGSKA (reference sequence). V was trimmed by 4 bases and J by 4 bases, leaving 16 bases between them. CDR3: CSAKDGGATETQYF. The CDR3, as DNA: TGCAGTGCTAAAGATGGGGGGGCAACAGAGACCCAGTACTTC.

This clonotype appeared a few times. CDR3 coding DNA: TGTGCCAGCAGCCCCTCCGTTGGGGGTGGAAACACCATATATTTT. Amino acid sequence: CASSPSVGGGNTIYF. The chain links TRBV6-1 to TRBJ1-3, with a weak D call TRBD1 (5 bases). This CDR3 spans 15 amino acids. V shed 6 bases and J shed 3 bases, with 15 bases lying between them. CDR1 is MNHNS and CDR2 is SASEGT in the germline V gene.

This clonotype was picked up many times. The CDR3 sequence: CASGQFPQETQYF. The CDR3 DNA follows: TGTGCCAGCGGGCAGTTTCCCCAAGAGACCCAGTACTTC. V gene TRBV2 combines with J gene TRBJ2-5; no clear D gene. The CDR3 is 13 amino acids. Trimming left V 8 bases short and J 1 base short, with 11 bases between. Germline values: CDR1 SNHLY, CDR2 FYNNEI. Full variable domain (missing parts from reference TRBV2 and TRBJ2-5): EPEVTQTPSHQVTQMGQEVILRCVPISNHLYFYWYRQILGQKVEFLVSFYNNEISEKSEIFDDQFSVERPDGSNFTLKIRSTKLEDSAMYFCASGQFPQETQYFGPGTRLLVL.

V and J are TRBV30 and TRBJ1-5; D is perhaps TRBD1 (5 bases). CDR3 length equals 15 residues. The V and J ends lost 1 base and 0 bases respectively, with 10 bases between them. Germline V CDR1 and CDR2: GTSNPN, SVGIG (reference sequence). The CDR3 here is CAWSASTGSNQPQHF. In DNA, the CDR3 is TGTGCCTGGAGTGCCTCAACAGGTAGCAATCAGCCCCAGCATTTT. Based on the CDR3 plus reference TRBV30 and TRBJ1-5, the full variable domain is SQTIHQWPATLVQPVGSPLSLECTVEGTSNPNLYWYRQAAGRGLQLLFYSVGIGQISSEVPQNLSASRPQDRQFILSSKKLLLSDSGFYLCAWSASTGSNQPQHFGDGTRLSIL.

The chain combines TRBV27 with TRBJ2-6, with 9 positions matching TRBD2. In germline, CDR1 is MNHEY, CDR2 SMNVEV (reference sequence). The CDR3 has 21 residues. The junction had 17 bases not matched to a gene; V was cut back by 1 base and J by 4 bases. The CDR3 here is CASSLWLAGTLSNSGANVLTF. CDR3 nucleotides: TGTGCCAGCAGTTTATGGCTAGCGGGAACATTATCCAACTCCGGGGCCAACGTCCTGACTTTC.

This rearrangement joins TRBV6-2 or TRBV6-3 to TRBJ2-7; D unclear. The V gene's germline CDR1 is MNHEY and CDR2 SVGEGT. V was clipped by 5 bases and J by 4 bases, with 15 bases between them. The CDR3 covers 14 residues. CDR3 sequence reads: CASSHTPDNYEQYF. The CDR3 DNA is TGTGCCAGCAGTCACACCCCCGACAATTACGAGCAGTACTTC.

V usage is TRBV6-1 and J usage is TRBJ2-2; D unresolved. CDR3 size: 12 residues. V lost 8 bases to trimming and J lost 5 bases, with 9 bases between them. Looked up from germline, CDR1 is MNHNS and CDR2 is SASEGT. CDR3 protein: CASQITTGELFF. CDR3 DNA: TGTGCCAGCCAAATAACTACCGGGGAGCTGTTTTTT.

V usage is TRBV11-2 and J usage is TRBJ2-2; 8 nucleotides agree with TRBD2. V gave up 5 bases and J gave up 1 base; unmatched junction bases: 6. There are 16 residues in the CDR3. Germline loops: CDR1 SGHAT, CDR2 FQNNGV. The CDR3 protein is CASSPPGLGNTGELFF. CDR3 coding DNA: TGTGCCAGCAGCCCCCCGGGACTAGGGAACACCGGGGAGCTGTTTTTT.

There are a few counts of this clonotype. V is TRBV2 and J is TRBJ1-5; D is undetermined. The CDR3 extends over 13 amino acids. V lost 8 bases and J lost 3, with 11 bases in between. CDR1 and CDR2 (germline): SNHLY, FYNNEI. CDR3 nucleotide sequence: TGTGCCAGCGCGGCAGGCTACAATCAGCCCCAGCATTTT. This codes for CASAAGYNQPQHF.

This clonotype was counted many times. The chain couples TRBV15 to TRBJ1-2, with TRBD1 as a possible D gene (6 bases). The germline gives CDR1 LNHNV, CDR2 YYDKDF (reference sequence). The CDR3 sequence is 16 residues long. Trimming removed 0 bases from V and 0 bases from J, with 11 bases in between. CDR3 in amino acids: CATSRDRGAPNYGYTF. The CDR3 DNA reads as TGTGCCACCAGCAGAGATCGGGGGGCTCCTAACTATGGCTACACCTTC.

This clonotype was seen repeatedly, ten times or more. The genes are TRBV4-1 and TRBJ1-2, with D possibly matching TRBD1 (5 bases). The CDR3 sequence is 16 residues long. Trimming took 4 bases from V and 3 from J, leaving 18 bases between them. Germline lookup yields CDR1 MGHRA and CDR2 YSYEKL. CDR3 nucleotides: TGCGCCAGCAGCCTCACTGTCCAGGACACGGACTATGGCTACACCTTC. Amino acids: CASSLTVQDTDYGYTF.

At least ten counts were recorded for this clonotype. The chain combines TRBV29-1 with TRBJ1-1; maybe TRBD1 (6 bases). Germline V gene sequence: CDR1 SQVTM, CDR2 ANQGSEA. The CDR3 has 13 amino acids. V was pared by 2 bases and J by 4 bases, with 11 bases between. The CDR3 reads CSVERIGGTEAFF. DNA for the CDR3: TGCAGCGTTGAACGGATAGGGGGCACTGAAGCTTTCTTT.

CDR3 loop: CASRPAMLNSPLHF. The CDR3 DNA follows: TGCGCCAGCAGGCCGGCAATGCTGAATTCACCCCTCCACTTT. This rearrangement joins TRBV4-1 to TRBJ1-6; D gene uncertain. The CDR3 loop spans 14 amino acids. V lost 6 bases to trimming and J lost 7 bases, with 13 bases between them. From germline, CDR1 is MGHRA and CDR2 YSYEKL.

This rearrangement joins TRBV7-8 to TRBJ2-7; 7 nucleotides agree with TRBD1. The V and J ends lost 5 bases and 6 bases, in that order; junction bases with no gene match: 7. The CDR3 spans 13 residues. CDR1 is SGHVS and CDR2 is FQNEAQ in the germline V gene. CDR3: CASSPGQSGEQYF. CDR3 in DNA: TGTGCCAGCAGCCCGGGACAGAGCGGCGAGCAGTACTTC.

The table lists this clonotype with many counts. The chain uses TRBV6-1 and TRBJ2-7; D is unresolved. With 6 bases removed from V and 6 bases from J, the gap between germline ends came to 18 bases. The CDR3 is made up of 14 amino acids. Germline V gene sequence: CDR1 MNHNS, CDR2 SASEGT. CDR3 nucleotides: TGTGCCAGCAGGATCTTAAACCTCGCAGGCGAGCAGTACTTC. It translates to CASRILNLAGEQYF.

The table lists this clonotype with many counts. This clone may be a read error of a much larger clone one base away. The CDR3 loop reads CASSRGYGTEAFF. For the CDR3, the DNA is TGTGCCAGCAGCCGAGGGTATGGCACTGAAGCTTTCTTT. The chain recombines TRBV6-5 with TRBJ1-1; D is uncertain. CDR3 size: 13 residues. Trimming took off 6 bases at V and 4 bases at J, with 12 bases between the two ends. CDR1 is MNHEY, CDR2 SVGAGI, per germline.

V and J are TRBV24-1 and TRBJ2-2; TRBD2 might be the D (7 bases). The germline V gene encodes CDR1 KGHDR and CDR2 SFDVKD. V shed 2 bases and J shed 3 bases, with 15 bases lying between them. This CDR3 region has 17 residues. CDR3 bases: TGTGCCACCAGTGATTACCCCCAGGGGAGGGACACCGGGGAGCTGTTTTTT. Amino acid sequence: CATSDYPQGRDTGELFF.

This clonotype was seen ten or more times. The chain joins TRBV2 to TRBJ2-5; no clear D. Trimming pared 6 bases from V and 5 bases from J, leaving 16 bases between. This CDR3 is 14 amino acids long. CDR1 and CDR2 from the germline V gene are SNHLY and FYNNEI. This CDR3 reads CASSDPVIPETQYF. CDR3 nucleotide sequence: TGTGCCAGCAGCGACCCGGTCATACCTGAGACCCAGTACTTC.

This clonotype was detected many times. The rearrangement uses TRBV20-1 and TRBJ2-5; 10 bases match TRBD1. This CDR3 contains 15 residues. Germline V gene lookup returns CDR1 DFQATT and CDR2 SNEGSKA (reference sequence). V was pared by 5 bases and J by 2 bases, with 8 bases of the junction left unmatched. CDR3 sequence: CSAETGGIGQETQYF. CDR3 bases: TGCAGTGCTGAGACAGGGGGCATAGGGCAAGAGACCCAGTACTTC.

The chain joins TRBV27 to TRBJ1-1; D is possibly TRBD1 (6 bases). The CDR3 has 15 amino acids. Deletions cut 6 bases from V and 6 bases from J, with 20 bases between. The V gene's germline CDR1 is MNHEY and CDR2 SMNVEV (reference sequence). CDR3 sequence: CASSLRRMSGAEAFF. CDR3 DNA sequence: TGTGCCAGCAGCCTCAGACGTATGTCAGGGGCTGAAGCTTTCTTT.